Below are 21 T cell receptor beta chains sequenced from a single sample in a study of metastatic and nonmetastatic thyroid tumors. Not a single patient had been given any form of treatment at any point before undergoing thyroid surgery. TCRdb recomputed clones from the PCR reads via MiXCR. The data hold about 25,000 clones, with 20% to 25% observed a single time. Sequences were obtained from blood. Receptors were obtained from a male donor with papillary thyroid cancer or a benign thyroid nodule (not recorded which). Some clones in this sample may be carry-over from other donors' samples.

This clone was seen at least ten times. At one boundary the junction diverges from the germline segment, which might be a read error. The V gene is TRBV5-1, the J gene TRBJ1-1; the match to TRBD1 covers 9 bases. This CDR3 is built from 12 residues. The germline V gene encodes CDR1 SGHRS and CDR2 YFSETQ. The CDR3 nucleotides read TGCGCCAGCAGCTTGGGACAGGGGGAAGCTTCCTTT. This encodes CASSLGQGEASF. Drawing the rest from reference TRBV5-1 and TRBJ1-1, the complete variable domain is KAGVTQTPRYLIKTRGQQVTLSCSPISGHRSVSWYQQTPGQGLQFLFEYFSETQRNKGNFPGRFSGRQFSNSRSEMNVSTLELGDSALYLCASSLGQGEASFGQGTRLTVV.

This clone appeared many times. This chain uses TRBV29-1 with TRBJ2-3, with D tentatively TRBD2 (6 bases). V was clipped by 5 bases and J by 0 bases, with 12 bases between them. CDR3 length: 14 amino acids. Germline V CDR1 and CDR2: SQVTM, ANQGSEA. CDR3 nucleotides: TGCAGCGTTATGGGACTCGCAAGCACAGATACGCAGTATTTT. Translating it yields CSVMGLASTDTQYF.

There are many counts of this clone. This chain connects TRBV28 to TRBJ1-2; TRBD1 aligns across 8 bases. CDR3 length: 14 amino acids. Germline CDR1 MDHEN, CDR2 SYDVKM. V shed 5 bases and J 4 bases; nucleotides not matched to a gene: 6. In nucleotides, the CDR3 is TGTGCCAGCAGTACAAATACAGGGGGCTATGGCTACACCTTC. Protein: CASSTNTGGYGYTF.

This clone was counted many times. This rearrangement joins TRBV7-8 to TRBJ1-5; D gene uncertain. Trimming pared 5 bases from V and 9 bases from J, leaving 17 bases between. This CDR3 has 14 residues. CDR1 and CDR2 (germline): SGHVS, FQNEAQ. CDR3: CASSQDRAFSPQHF. The CDR3 DNA reads TGTGCCAGCAGCCAGGACCGCGCGTTCTCGCCCCAGCATTTT.

A word on this clone: Possible read error: a much larger clone is one base away. This CDR3 is missing its conserved last phenylalanine or tryptophan, likely due to a read error. The V and J genes are TRBV2 and TRBJ2-1; no reliable D call. Germline lookup yields CDR1 SNHLY and CDR2 FYNNEI. This CDR3 has 11 residues. The ends were cut back, 7 bases at V and 9 bases at J, with 10 bases in the middle. The CDR3 nucleotides read TGTGCCAGCACTCTAGACGGTGAGCAGTTCCTC. As protein: CASTLDGEQFL.

This clone was picked up many times. V gene TRBV6-1 combines with J gene TRBJ1-2, with D unresolved. CDR1 and CDR2 (germline): MNHNS, SASEGT. The CDR3 totals 13 residues. The germline V and J ends were trimmed by 7 bases and 8 bases, with 17 bases remaining between them. The CDR3 coding sequence is TGTGCCAGCACCGAAATGTACAGTGGCGGCTACACCTTC. Translation: CASTEMYSGGYTF.

This clone was picked up many times. The rearrangement joins TRBV5-4 to TRBJ1-1, with 7 bases that match TRBD1. The CDR3 covers 14 residues. CDR1 is SGHNT, CDR2 YYREEE, per germline (reference sequence). Germline trimming cut 3 bases from V and 2 bases from J; bases unmatched to any gene: 4. The DNA for the CDR3 is TGTGCCAGCAGCTCGGGACAGATTAACACTGAAGCTTTCTTT. As protein: CASSSGQINTEAFF.

This clone has ten or more counts. A read error is likely, as this CDR3 ends without the conserved phenylalanine or tryptophan. No DNA is shown, since the ends of the CDR3 on it are uncertain; the CDR3 is the one TCRdb lists. The V call is TRBV11-3, the J call TRBJ2-5; TRBD2, the table's D call, was not compared with the DNA. The CDR3 is 11 residues long, ends included. The germline V gene has CDR1 SGHNT and CDR2 YENEEA. The chain's CDR3 is CASSAGLAGLS.

This clone came up many times. The V and J genes are TRBV3-1 and TRBJ1-2; possible D gene TRBD1, 6 bases. Deletions cut 0 bases from V and 3 bases from J, with 11 bases between. CDR1 and CDR2 (germline): LGHDT, YNNKEL (reference sequence). CDR3 length: 15 amino acids. The CDR3 DNA reads TGTGCCAGCAGCCAAGATCTGGGGGCGGACTATGGCTACACCTTC. Its translation: CASSQDLGADYGYTF.

Ten or more counts support this clone. V and J are TRBV19 and TRBJ1-1; 12 nucleotides line up with TRBD1. The V gene's germline CDR1 is LNHDA and CDR2 SQIVND (reference sequence). The CDR3 totals 15 residues. Losses at the gene ends were 5 bases for V and 11 bases for J; bases not matched to a gene: 12. CDR3 amino acids: CASSVSGTGGHWAFF. In nucleotides, the CDR3 is TGTGCCAGTAGTGTCTCCGGGACAGGGGGCCATTGGGCTTTCTTT.

Ten or more counts support this clone. The chain joins TRBV6-1 to TRBJ1-1; perhaps TRBD1 as D (5 bases). Germline values: CDR1 MNHNS, CDR2 SASEGT. The CDR3 has 15 amino acids. Deletions cut 6 bases from V and 4 bases from J, with 18 bases between. CDR3 DNA: TGTGCCAGCAGACGGACCCCGTCGGGGGTCACTGAAGCTTTCTTT. Its protein product is CASRRTPSGVTEAFF.

There are many counts of this clone. A much larger clone lies a single base off, so this may be a read error. This chain connects TRBV7-2 to TRBJ1-1, with D hard to call. Germline CDR1 SGHTA, CDR2 FQGNSA. The CDR3 runs 15 residues. Trimming took off 8 bases at V and 0 bases at J, with 16 bases between the two ends. CDR3 protein: CASVRARLMNTEAFF. The DNA of the CDR3 is TGTGCCAGCGTAAGGGCCCGACTCATGAACACTGAAGCTTTCTTT.

Within the sample, this clone is medium-sized. The J gene is TRBJ1-4, the V gene TRBV4-1; D perhaps matches TRBD1 (6 bases). There are 15 residues in the CDR3. Trimming shortened V by 4 bases and J by 0 bases, and 9 bases separated the two germline ends. In germline, CDR1 is MGHRA, CDR2 YSYEKL. CDR3 region: CASSPRQATNEKLFF. CDR3 DNA: TGCGCCAGCAGCCCCAGACAGGCAACTAATGAAAAACTGTTTTTT.

At least ten counts were recorded for this clone. V and J are TRBV7-3 and TRBJ2-3; possibly TRBD1 for D (8 bases). Trimming pared 5 bases from V and 6 bases from J, leaving 15 bases between. CDR3 length equals 14 residues. CDR1 SGHTA and CDR2 FQGTGA come from the germline V gene. The CDR3 DNA reads as TGTGCCAGCAGCCCAGGACAGGGAGGGGATACGCAGTATTTT. Amino acid sequence: CASSPGQGGDTQYF.

This clone was detected many times. Other DNA variants within this sample encode the same CDR3. The chain employs TRBV28 and TRBJ1-2; tentatively, D is TRBD1 (6 bases). The length of the CDR3 is 15 residues. Looked up from germline, CDR1 is MDHEN and CDR2 is SYDVKM. The V gene lost 7 bases and the J gene lost 2 bases, with 17 bases spanning the gap. CDR3 sequence (DNA): TGTGCCAGCACGCGAGGGACAACGATGAACTATGGCTACACCTTC. It codes for CASTRGTTMNYGYTF.

This clone has a count of ten or more. The V call is TRBV24-1, the J call TRBJ1-3; weak D call: TRBD1 (5 bases). This CDR3 has 13 amino acids. Trimming removed 4 bases from V and 7 bases from J, with 10 bases in between. CDR1 is KGHDR and CDR2 is SFDVKD in the germline V gene. CDR3: CATSDRASNTIYF. The CDR3 nucleotides read TGTGCCACCAGTGACAGGGCTAGTAACACCATATATTTT.

Many counts were recorded for this clone. V and J are TRBV11-2 and TRBJ2-3, with 11 bases that match TRBD2. Trimming at V came to 5 bases and at J to 9 bases, leaving 7 bases not matched to a gene. This CDR3 region has 14 residues. The germline gives CDR1 SGHAT, CDR2 FQNNGV. As DNA, the CDR3 is TGTGCCAGCAGCCTACCCCTAGCGGGGGGAACGCAGTATTTT. Its translation is CASSLPLAGGTQYF.

This chain joins TRBV14 and TRBJ1-1; possible D gene TRBD1, 5 bases. V was cut by 4 bases and J by 8 bases, with 17 bases left in between. This CDR3 is built from 14 residues. CDR1 is SGHDN and CDR2 is FVKESK in the germline V gene. CDR3: CASSPHGGKPEAFF. CDR3 nucleotide sequence: TGTGCCAGCAGCCCCCATGGGGGGAAGCCGGAAGCTTTCTTT.

This clone has at least ten counts. This sequence joins TRBV6-2 or TRBV6-3 and TRBJ2-7; 8 bases agree with TRBD2. Germline CDR1 and CDR2: MNHEY and SVGEGT. J lost 3 bases, V lost 9 bases, and 7 bases had no gene match. This CDR3 is 13 amino acids long. CDR3 DNA: TGTGCCAGTAACCCGGGACTAGGCTACGAGCAGTACTTC. Residues: CASNPGLGYEQYF.

Turning to this clone: Germline and junction disagree at one end, which may indicate a read error. The genes are TRBV9 and TRBJ1-4; 7 bases line up with TRBD1. Per the germline V gene, CDR1 is SGDLS and CDR2 is YYNGEE. The CDR3 runs to 17 residues. The CDR3 DNA follows: TGTGCCAGCTGCGTAGGTTCTCTGGCAGGGGGAATTGAAAAACTGTTTTTT. Translated: CASCVGSLAGGIEKLFF.

In this sample, this clone turned up many times. The rearrangement links TRBV19 to TRBJ1-1, with 8 bases lining up with TRBD1. This CDR3 contains 15 residues. After removal of 3 bases from V and 1 base from J, the junction contained 4 bases not matched to a gene. Germline V lookup: CDR1 LNHDA, CDR2 SQIVND (reference sequence). The CDR3 spells CASSIQGAWNTEAFF. Here the CDR3 DNA reads TGTGCCAGTAGTATCCAGGGGGCTTGGAACACTGAAGCTTTCTTT.